This T cell receptor beta chain derives from a study of blood T cell repertoires in COVID-19. On the study more broadly: The cDNA or gDNA used as material had been derived from T cells, B-cell-depleted T cells, or PBMCs.

CDR3 length: 13 residues. Per the germline V gene, CDR1 is LNHDA and CDR2 is SQIVND (reference sequence). V was clipped by 6 bases and J by 3 bases, with 11 bases between them. The table lists this clone with a few counts. Sequencing used immunoSEQ multiplex PCR; TCRdb keeps in-frame clones, though not all of them. The sample contains around 270,000 clones, around 89% of which appear only once. This sequence joins TRBV19 and TRBJ1-2, with D maybe TRBD1 (6 bases). The clonotype originates from a man aged 25-45 years with acute or convalescent COVID-19. Sequencing was carried out using peripheral blood. The CDR3 DNA follows: TGTGCCAGTAGAAAGGACAGCCACTATGGCTACACCTTC. Residues: CASRKDSHYGYTF.